Described below is a single T cell receptor (beta chain) sequence and its context. Its specificity is unknown. Germline CDR1 reads KGHDR; CDR2 reads SFDVKD. The CDR3 covers 16 residues. V dropped 4 bases and J dropped 2; count of bases not matched to a gene: 3. These data belong to a study of naive and memory T cell subsets. Study-level points and caveats: Naive repertoires, especially CD8, held a few larger clonotypes, possibly memory cells re-expressing CD45RA. Between naive and memory subsets, TCR abundance power law exponents differed. In naive cells, over 85% of TCR sequences were seen only once.

Both TRBC1 and TRBC2 were covered by a beta constant-region primer of two equimolar oligonucleotides. Four rounds of PCR amplified the ligated cDNA using nested alpha and beta constant-region primers plus SP2. The cDNA 3' end received a ligated single-stranded oligonucleotide carrying the SP2 primer and a 12-nucleotide UMI. One entry per CDR3 protein, called by TCRdb with MiXCR from the UMI-ligation and nested PCR reads. This sample yields about 90,000 distinct CDR3 sequences, of which approximately 10% are seen a single time; around 0.13% belongs to the top ten. Cells stained for CD3, CD4, CD8, CD45RA, CD27 and viability were sorted into four CD45RA/CD27 subsets.

The chain has TRBV24-1 and TRBJ2-6; TRBD1 matches at 8 bases. Sequencing used naive CD4+ T cells from blood. The TCR comes from a human donor in good health. The CDR3 DNA reads as TGTGCCACCAGTGACTCGGACAGGGCTGGGGCCAACGTCCTGACTTTC. Residues: CATSDSDRAGANVLTF.